The 2 T cell receptor beta chains below all came from one sample that was sequenced in a study of blood T cell repertoires in COVID-19. Sequencing was performed with immunoSEQ multiplex PCR; in TCRdb, only in-frame clones are kept and a portion is missing. The sample records around 55,000 clones, about 91% being singletons. Sequencing input: peripheral blood. These receptors all come from a man in his forties with COVID-19, enrolled during active disease.

The genes are TRBV5-1 and TRBJ1-1, with 9 nucleotides matching TRBD1. This CDR3 has 17 residues. J was trimmed by 3 bases and V by 0 bases; bases with no gene match: 9. CDR1 SGHRS and CDR2 YFSETQ come from the germline V gene. CDR3 DNA sequence: TGCGCCAGCAGCTTGGGACAGGGGGTCGGGAAGGACACTGAAGCTTTCTTT. This gives the protein CASSLGQGVGKDTEAFF.

The V and J genes are TRBV2 and TRBJ1-3, with TRBD1 as a possible D gene (5 bases). The V end was cut by 8 bases, the J end by 0 bases, with 11 bases between. Germline lookup yields CDR1 SNHLY and CDR2 FYNNEI. This CDR3 region has 14 residues. Written as DNA, the CDR3 is TGTGCCAGCGCAGACAGATCCTCTGGAAACACCATATATTTT. Translating gives CASADRSSGNTIYF.